This TCR beta chain is from a study of Tregs in tolerant kidney transplant recipients. Overall study findings and caveats: Nucleotide sequences could not be compared across some patients' samples due to primer changes. Biological reproducibility was not directly addressed in this study.

Related graft donors supplied nonmyeloablative bone marrow transplants, and mixed chimerism was transient. Assay: immunoSEQ multiplex PCR; the TCRdb copy retains only in-frame clones and omits some. The table for this sample gives 20,000 to 30,000 clones. Per the germline V gene, CDR1 is PRHDT and CDR2 is FYEKMQ (reference sequence). Trimming removed 10 bases from V and 4 bases from J, with 19 bases in between. CDR3 length: 14 amino acids. Note on this clone: What it recognizes is unknown. The read halts 3 residues ahead of the CDR3 end, with the missing end drawn from the germline J gene.

The sequencing used CD4+ T cells from blood (PBMCs), collected 6 months after the transplant. The chain links TRBV13 to TRBJ1-2; D not resolved. The sequence was obtained from a human patient who received a combined kidney and bone marrow transplant. These T cells may partly come from the graft donor. CDR3 bases read: TGTGCCACCCCCATTCGTGACACCTTCTATGGC. It translates to CATPIRDTFYG. The whole CDR3 is CATPIRDTFYGYTF.